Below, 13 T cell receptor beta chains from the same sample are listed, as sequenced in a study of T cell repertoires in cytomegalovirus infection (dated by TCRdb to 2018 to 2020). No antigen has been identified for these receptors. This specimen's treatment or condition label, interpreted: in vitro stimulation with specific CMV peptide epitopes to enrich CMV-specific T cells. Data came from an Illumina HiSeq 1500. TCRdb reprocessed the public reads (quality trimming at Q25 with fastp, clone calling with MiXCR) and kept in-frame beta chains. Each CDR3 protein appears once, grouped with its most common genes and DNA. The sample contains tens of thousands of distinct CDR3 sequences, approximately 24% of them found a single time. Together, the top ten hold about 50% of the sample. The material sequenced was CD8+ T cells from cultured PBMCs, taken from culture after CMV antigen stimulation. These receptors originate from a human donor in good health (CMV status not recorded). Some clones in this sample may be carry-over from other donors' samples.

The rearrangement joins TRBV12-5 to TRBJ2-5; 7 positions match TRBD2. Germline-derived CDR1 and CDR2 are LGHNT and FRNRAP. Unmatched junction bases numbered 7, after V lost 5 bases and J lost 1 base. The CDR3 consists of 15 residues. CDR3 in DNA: TGTGCTAGTGGTCACAGCGGGACCTTCCAAGAGACCCAGTACTTC. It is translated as CASGHSGTFQETQYF.

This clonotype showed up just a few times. CDR3 in amino acids: CASTLTGLSYEQYF. In nucleotides, the CDR3 is TGTGCCAGCACCTTGACAGGGCTTTCCTACGAGCAGTACTTC. This chain links TRBV6-6 with TRBJ2-7; 7 bases fit TRBD1. Trimming removed 7 bases from V and 1 base from J; junction bases left unmatched: 7. Germline loops: CDR1 MNHNY, CDR2 SVGAGI (reference sequence). The CDR3 length is 14 residues.

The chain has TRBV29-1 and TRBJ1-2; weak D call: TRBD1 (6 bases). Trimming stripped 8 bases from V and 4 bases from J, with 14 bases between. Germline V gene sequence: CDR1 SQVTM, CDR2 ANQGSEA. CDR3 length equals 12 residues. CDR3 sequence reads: CSIATGPYGYTF. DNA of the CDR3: TGCAGCATTGCCACAGGGCCCTATGGCTACACCTTC.

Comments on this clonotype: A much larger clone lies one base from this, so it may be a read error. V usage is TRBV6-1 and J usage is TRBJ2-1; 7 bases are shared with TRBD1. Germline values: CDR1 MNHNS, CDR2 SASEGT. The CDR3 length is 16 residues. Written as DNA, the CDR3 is TGTGTCAGCAGCTCCACAGGGGCTAGCTCCTACAATGAGCAGTTCTTC. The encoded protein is CVSSSTGASSYNEQFF.

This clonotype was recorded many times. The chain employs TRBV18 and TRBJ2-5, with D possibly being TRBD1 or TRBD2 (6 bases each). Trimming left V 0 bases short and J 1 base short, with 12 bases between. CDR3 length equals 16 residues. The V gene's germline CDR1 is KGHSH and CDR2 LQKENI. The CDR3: CASSPPGGPGQETQYF. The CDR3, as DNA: TGTGCCAGCTCACCACCGGGGGGCCCCGGCCAAGAGACCCAGTACTTC.

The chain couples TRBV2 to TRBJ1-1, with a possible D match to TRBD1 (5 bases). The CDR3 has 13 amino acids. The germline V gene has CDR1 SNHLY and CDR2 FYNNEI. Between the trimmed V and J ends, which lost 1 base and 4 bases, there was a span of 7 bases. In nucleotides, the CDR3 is TGTGCCAGCAGTGAAGGGGGGGGCACTGAAGCTTTCTTT. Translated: CASSEGGGTEAFF.

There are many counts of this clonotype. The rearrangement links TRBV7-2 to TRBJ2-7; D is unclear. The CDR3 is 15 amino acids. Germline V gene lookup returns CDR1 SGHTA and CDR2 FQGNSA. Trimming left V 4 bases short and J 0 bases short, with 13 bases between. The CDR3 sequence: CASSSEVGPSYEQYF. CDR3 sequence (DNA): TGTGCCAGCAGCTCCGAGGTTGGTCCCTCCTACGAGCAGTACTTC.

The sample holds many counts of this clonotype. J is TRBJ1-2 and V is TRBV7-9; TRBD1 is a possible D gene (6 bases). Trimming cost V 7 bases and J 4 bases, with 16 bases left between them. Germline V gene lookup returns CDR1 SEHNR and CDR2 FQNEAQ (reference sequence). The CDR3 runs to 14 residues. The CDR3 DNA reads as TGTGCCAGCAAACCCCTCTCGGGGGCCTATGGCTACACCTTC. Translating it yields CASKPLSGAYGYTF.

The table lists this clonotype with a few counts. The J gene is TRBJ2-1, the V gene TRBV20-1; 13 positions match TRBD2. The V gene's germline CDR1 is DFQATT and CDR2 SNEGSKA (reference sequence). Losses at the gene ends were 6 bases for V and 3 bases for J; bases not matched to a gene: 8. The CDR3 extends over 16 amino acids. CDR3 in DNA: TGCAGTGCAGTCGGGACTAGCGGGGACAACTACAATGAGCAGTTCTTC. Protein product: CSAVGTSGDNYNEQFF.

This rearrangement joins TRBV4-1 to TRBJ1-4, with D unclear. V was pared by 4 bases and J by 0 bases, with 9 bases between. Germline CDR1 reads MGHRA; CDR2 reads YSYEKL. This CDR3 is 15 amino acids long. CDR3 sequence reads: CASSPGDATNEKLFF. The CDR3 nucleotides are TGCGCCAGCAGCCCGGGTGATGCAACTAATGAAAAACTGTTTTTT.

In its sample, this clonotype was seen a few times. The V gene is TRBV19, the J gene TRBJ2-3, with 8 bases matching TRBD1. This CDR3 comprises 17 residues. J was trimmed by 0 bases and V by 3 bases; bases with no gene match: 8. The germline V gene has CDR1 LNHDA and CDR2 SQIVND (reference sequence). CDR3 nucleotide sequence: TGTGCCAGTAGTATGAGAAGGACAGGGCCTAGCACAGATACGCAGTATTTT. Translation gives CASSMRRTGPSTDTQYF.

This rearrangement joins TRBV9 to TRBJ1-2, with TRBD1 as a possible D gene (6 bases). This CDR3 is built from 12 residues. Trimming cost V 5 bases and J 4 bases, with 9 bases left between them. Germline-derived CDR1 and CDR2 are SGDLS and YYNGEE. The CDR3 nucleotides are TGTGCCAGCAGTGACAGGTTCTATGGCTACACCTTC. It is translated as CASSDRFYGYTF.

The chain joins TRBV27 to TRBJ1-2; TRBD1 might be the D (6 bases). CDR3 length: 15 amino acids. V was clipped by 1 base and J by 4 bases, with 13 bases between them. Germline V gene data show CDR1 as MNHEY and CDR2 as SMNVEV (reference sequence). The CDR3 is CASSLYPQGSYGYTF. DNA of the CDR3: TGTGCCAGCAGTTTATACCCTCAGGGGAGCTATGGCTACACCTTC.